This TCR beta chain comes out of a study of technical replicates of blood from a handful of donors. This clone was seen just once. Trimming pared 4 bases from V and 0 bases from J, leaving 7 bases between. This CDR3 contains 12 residues. The germline CDR1 and CDR2 sequences are SQVTM and ANQGSEA. Data came from immunoSEQ multiplex PCR; TCRdb stores just in-frame clones and leaves some out. The table has 95,000 to 100,000 clones, nearly 96% seen once. V and J are TRBV29-1 and TRBJ2-7; the D is unclear. The TCR comes from a human donor in good health. Input material: T cells isolated from PBMCs. As DNA, the CDR3 is TGCAGCGTTGTAGTTACCTCCTACGAGCAGTACTTC. As protein: CSVVVTSYEQYF.